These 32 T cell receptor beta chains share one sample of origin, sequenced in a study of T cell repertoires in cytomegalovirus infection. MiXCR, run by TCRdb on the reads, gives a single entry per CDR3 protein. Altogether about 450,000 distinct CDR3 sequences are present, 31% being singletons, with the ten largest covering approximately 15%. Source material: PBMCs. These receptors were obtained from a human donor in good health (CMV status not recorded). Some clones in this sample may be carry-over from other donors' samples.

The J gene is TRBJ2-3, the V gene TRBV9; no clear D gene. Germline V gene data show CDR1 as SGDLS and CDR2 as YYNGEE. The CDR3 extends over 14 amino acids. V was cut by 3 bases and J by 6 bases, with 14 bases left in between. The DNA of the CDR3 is TGTGCCAGCAGCGCCTCTGGATTGATCGATACGCAGTATTTT. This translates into CASSASGLIDTQYF.

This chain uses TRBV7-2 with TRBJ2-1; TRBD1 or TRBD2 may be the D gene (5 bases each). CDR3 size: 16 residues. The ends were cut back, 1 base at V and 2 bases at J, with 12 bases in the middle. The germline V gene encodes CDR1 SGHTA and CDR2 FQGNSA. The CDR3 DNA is TGTGCCAGCAGCTTAGGAGGGGTAGGAACCTACAATGAGCAGTTCTTC. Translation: CASSLGGVGTYNEQFF.

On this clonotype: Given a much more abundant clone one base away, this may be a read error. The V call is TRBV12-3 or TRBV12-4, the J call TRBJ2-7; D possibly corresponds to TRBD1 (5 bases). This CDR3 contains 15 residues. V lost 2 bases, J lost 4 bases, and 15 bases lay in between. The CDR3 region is CASSLRCGALYEQYF. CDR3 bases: TGTGCCAGCAGTTTAAGGTGTGGGGCCCTATACGAGCAGTACTTC.

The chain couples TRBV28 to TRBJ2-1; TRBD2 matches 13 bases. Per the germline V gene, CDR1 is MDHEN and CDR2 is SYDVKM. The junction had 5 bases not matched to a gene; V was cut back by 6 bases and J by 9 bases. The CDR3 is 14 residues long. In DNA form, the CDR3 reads TGTGCCAGCAGCACTAGCGGGGGGGCCTCTGAGCAGTTCTTC. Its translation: CASSTSGGASEQFF. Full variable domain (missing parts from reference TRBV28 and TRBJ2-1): DVKVTQSSRYLVKRTGEKVFLECVQDMDHENMFWYRQDPGLGLRLIYFSYDVKMKEKGDIPEGYSVSREKKERFSLILESASTNQTSMYLCASSTSGGASEQFFGPGTRLTVL.

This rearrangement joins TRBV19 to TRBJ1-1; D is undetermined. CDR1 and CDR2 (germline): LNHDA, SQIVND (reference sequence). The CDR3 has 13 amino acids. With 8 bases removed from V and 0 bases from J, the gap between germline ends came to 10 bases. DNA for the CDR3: TGTGCCAGTTCCTCCCATCTGAACACTGAAGCTTTCTTT. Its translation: CASSSHLNTEAFF.

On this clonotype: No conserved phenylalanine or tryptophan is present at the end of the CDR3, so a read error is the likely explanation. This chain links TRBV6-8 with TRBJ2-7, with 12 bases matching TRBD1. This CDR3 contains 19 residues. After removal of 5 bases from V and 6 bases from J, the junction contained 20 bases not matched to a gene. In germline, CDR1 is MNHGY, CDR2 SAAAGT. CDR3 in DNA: TGTGCCAGCAGTGTAGTATCGGGACAGGGGGCGAGGTTTTCGCTCGAGCAGTACTTA. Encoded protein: CASSVVSGQGARFSLEQYL.

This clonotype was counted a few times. CDR3 in amino acids: CASSAGTDNSPLHF. CDR3 DNA: TGTGCCAGCAGTGCTGGGACGGATAATTCACCCCTCCACTTT. V usage is TRBV6-4 and J usage is TRBJ1-6; TRBD1 is a possible D gene (5 bases). Trimming left V 4 bases short and J 5 bases short, with 9 bases between. Germline CDR1 reads MRHNA; CDR2 reads SNTAGT. CDR3 length: 14 amino acids.

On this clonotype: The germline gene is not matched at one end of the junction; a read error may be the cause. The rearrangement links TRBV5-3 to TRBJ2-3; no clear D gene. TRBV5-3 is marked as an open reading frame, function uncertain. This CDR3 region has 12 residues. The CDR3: CASSFESDTQYF. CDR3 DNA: TGTGCCAGCAGCTTCGAGTCAGATACGCAGTATTTT.

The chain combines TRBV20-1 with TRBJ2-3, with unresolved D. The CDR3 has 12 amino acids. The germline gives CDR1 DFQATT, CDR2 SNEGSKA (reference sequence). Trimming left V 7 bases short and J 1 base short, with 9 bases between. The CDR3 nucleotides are TGCAGTGTTTCTACAGGCACAGATACGCAGTATTTT. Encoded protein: CSVSTGTDTQYF.

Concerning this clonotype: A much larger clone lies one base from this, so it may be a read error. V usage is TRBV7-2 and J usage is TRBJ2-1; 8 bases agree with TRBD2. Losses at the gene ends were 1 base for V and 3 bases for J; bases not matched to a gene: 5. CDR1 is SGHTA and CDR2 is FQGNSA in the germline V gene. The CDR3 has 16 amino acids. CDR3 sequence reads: CASSLGLAWLYNEQFF. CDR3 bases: TGTGCCAGCAGCTTAGGACTAGCGTGGCTCTACAATGAGCAGTTCTTC.

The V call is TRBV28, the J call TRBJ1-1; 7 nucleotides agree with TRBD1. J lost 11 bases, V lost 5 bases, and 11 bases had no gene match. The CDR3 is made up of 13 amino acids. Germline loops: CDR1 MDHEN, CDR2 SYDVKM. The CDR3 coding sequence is TGTGCCAGCAGTCGGCGACAGGGAATGAGGGCTTTCTTT. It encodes CASSRRQGMRAFF.

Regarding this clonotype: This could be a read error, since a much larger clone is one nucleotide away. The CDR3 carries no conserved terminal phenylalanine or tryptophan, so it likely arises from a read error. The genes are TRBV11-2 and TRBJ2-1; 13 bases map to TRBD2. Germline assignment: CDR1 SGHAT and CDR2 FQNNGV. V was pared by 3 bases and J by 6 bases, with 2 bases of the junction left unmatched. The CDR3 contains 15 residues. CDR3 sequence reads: CASSFTSGGANEQFL. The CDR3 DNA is TGTGCCAGCAGCTTCACTAGCGGGGGGGCCAATGAGCAGTTCTTA.

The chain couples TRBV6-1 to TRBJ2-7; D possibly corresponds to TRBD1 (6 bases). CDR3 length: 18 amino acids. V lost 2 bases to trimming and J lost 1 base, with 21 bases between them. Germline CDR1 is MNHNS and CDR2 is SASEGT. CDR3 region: CASSESILRTADSYEQYF. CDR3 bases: TGTGCCAGCAGTGAAAGTATTCTGCGGACAGCTGATTCCTACGAGCAGTACTTC.

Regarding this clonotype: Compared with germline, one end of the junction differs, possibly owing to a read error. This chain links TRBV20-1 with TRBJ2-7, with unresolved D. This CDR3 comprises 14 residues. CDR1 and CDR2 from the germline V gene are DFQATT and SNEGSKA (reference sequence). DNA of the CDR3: TGCAGTGCTAGAAGGGCAGGTGAATCCTACGAGCTGTACTTC. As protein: CSARRAGESYELYF.

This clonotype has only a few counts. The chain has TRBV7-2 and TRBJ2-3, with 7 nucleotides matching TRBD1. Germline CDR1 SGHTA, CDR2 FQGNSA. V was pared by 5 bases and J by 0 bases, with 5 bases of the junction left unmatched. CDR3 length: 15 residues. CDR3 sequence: CASSINRGSTDTQYF. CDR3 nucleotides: TGTGCCAGCAGCATAAACAGGGGAAGCACAGATACGCAGTATTTT.

In nucleotides, the CDR3 is TGTGCCAGCAGTTACTTTGGCGGGTGGGCCGTCCATGAGCAGTTCTTC. It specifies CASSYFGGWAVHEQFF. V is TRBV6-5 and J is TRBJ2-1, with D perhaps matching TRBD2 (5 bases). V dropped 1 base and J dropped 8 bases, with 18 bases sitting between them. The CDR3 sequence is 16 residues long. The germline CDR1 and CDR2 sequences are MNHEY and SVGAGI.

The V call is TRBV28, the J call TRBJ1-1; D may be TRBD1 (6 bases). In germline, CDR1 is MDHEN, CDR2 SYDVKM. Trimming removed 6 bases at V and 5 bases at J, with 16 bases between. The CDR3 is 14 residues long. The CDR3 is CASSRAGGWTEAFF. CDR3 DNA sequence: TGTGCCAGCAGCCGAGCTGGGGGCTGGACTGAAGCTTTCTTT.

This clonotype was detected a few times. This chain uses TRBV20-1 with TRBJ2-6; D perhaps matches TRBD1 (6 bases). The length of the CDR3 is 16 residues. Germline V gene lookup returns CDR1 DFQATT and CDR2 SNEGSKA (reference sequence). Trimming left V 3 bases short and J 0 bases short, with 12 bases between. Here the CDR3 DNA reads TGCAGTGCTAGCGAACAGGGTATCTCTGGGGCCAACGTCCTGACTTTC. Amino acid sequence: CSASEQGISGANVLTF.

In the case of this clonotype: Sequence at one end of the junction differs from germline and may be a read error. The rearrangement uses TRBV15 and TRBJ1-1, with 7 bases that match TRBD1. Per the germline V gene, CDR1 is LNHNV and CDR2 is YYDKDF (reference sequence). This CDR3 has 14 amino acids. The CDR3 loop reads CATEGADENTEDFF. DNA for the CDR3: TGTGCCACGGAGGGGGCAGATGAGAACACTGAAGATTTCTTT.

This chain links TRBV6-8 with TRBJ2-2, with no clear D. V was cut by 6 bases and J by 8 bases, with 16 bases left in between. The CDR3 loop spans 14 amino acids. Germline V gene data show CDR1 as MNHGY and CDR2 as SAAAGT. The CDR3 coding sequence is TGTGCCAGCAGCCCCCCTAGGTCCCGGGGGGAGCTGTTTTTT. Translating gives CASSPPRSRGELFF.

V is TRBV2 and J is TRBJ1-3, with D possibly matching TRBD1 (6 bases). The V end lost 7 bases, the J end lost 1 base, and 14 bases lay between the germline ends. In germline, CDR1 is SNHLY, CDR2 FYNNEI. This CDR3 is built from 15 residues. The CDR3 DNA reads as TGTGCCAGCACCTGGACAGTTGGGTCTGGAAACACCATATATTTT. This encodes CASTWTVGSGNTIYF.

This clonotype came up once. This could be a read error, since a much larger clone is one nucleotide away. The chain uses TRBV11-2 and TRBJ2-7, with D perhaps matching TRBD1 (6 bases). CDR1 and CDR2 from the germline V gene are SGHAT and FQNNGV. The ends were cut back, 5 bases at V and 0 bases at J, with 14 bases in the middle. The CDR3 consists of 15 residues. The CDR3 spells CASSPLRGSSYEQYF. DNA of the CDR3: TGTGCCAGCAGCCCCCTAAGGGGGTCCTCCTACGAGCAGTACTTC. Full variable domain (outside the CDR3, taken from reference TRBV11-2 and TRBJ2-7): EAGVAQSPRYKIIEKRQSVAFWCNPISGHATLYWYQQILGQGPKLLIQFQNNGVVDDSQLPKDRFSAERLKGVDSTLKIQPAKLEDSAVYLCASSPLRGSSYEQYFGPGTRLTVT.

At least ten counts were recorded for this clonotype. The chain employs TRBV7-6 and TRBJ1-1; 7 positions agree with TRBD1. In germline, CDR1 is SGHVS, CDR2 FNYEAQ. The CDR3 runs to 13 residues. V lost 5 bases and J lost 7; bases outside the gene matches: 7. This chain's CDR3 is CASSPRQGGEAFF. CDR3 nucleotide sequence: TGTGCCAGCAGCCCCAGACAGGGAGGTGAAGCTTTCTTT.

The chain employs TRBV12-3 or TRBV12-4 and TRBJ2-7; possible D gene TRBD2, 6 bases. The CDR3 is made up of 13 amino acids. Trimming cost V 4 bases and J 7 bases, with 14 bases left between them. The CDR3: CASSWSREREQYF. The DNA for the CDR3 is TGTGCCAGCAGTTGGTCCCGGGAGAGGGAGCAGTACTTC.

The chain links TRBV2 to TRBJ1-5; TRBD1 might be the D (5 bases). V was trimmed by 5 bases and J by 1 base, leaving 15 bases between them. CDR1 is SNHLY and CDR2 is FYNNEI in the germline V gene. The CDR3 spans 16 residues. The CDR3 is CASSTSGSWSNQPQHF. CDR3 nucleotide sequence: TGTGCCAGCAGTACGTCAGGGTCGTGGAGCAATCAGCCCCAGCATTTT. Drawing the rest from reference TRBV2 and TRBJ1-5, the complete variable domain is EPEVTQTPSHQVTQMGQEVILRCVPISNHLYFYWYRQILGQKVEFLVSFYNNEISEKSEIFDDQFSVERPDGSNFTLKIRSTKLEDSAMYFCASSTSGSWSNQPQHFGDGTRLSIL.

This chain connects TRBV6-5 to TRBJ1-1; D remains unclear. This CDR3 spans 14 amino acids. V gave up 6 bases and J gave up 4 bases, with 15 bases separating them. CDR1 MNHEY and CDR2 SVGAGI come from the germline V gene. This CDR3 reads CASSRTTRRTEAFF. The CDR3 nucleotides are TGTGCCAGCAGCCGCACGACACGTCGCACTGAAGCTTTCTTT.

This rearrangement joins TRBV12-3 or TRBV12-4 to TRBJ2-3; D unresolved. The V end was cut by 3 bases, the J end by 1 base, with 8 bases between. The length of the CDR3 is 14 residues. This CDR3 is CASSFLAGTDTQYF. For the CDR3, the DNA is TGTGCCAGCAGTTTTTTGGCGGGCACAGATACGCAGTATTTT.

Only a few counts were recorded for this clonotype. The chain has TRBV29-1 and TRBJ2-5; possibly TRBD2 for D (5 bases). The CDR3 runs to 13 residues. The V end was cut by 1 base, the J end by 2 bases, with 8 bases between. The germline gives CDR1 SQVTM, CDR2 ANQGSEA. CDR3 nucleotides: TGCAGCGTTGAAGGAGGGCAACAAGAGACCCAGTACTTC. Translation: CSVEGGQQETQYF.

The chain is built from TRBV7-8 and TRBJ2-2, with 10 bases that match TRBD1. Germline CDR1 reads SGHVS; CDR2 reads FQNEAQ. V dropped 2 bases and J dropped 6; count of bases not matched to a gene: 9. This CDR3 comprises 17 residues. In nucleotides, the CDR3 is TGTGCCAGCAGCTTAAAGCGGGACAGGGGTTACGCCGGGGAGCTGTTTTTT. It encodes CASSLKRDRGYAGELFF.

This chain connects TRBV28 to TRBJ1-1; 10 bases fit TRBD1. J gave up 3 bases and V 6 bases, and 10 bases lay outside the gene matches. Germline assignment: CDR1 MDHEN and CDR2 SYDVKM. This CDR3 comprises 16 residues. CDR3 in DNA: TGTGCCAGCAGCCGCCGCTCCGGGACAGGGGACACTGAAGCTTTCTTT. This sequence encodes CASSRRSGTGDTEAFF.

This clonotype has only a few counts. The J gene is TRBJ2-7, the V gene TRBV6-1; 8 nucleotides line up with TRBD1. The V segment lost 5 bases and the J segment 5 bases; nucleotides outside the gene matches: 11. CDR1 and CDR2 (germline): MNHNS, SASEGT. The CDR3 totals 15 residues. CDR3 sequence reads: CASSSRTGRFDEQYF. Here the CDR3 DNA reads TGTGCCAGCAGTTCCCGGACAGGGAGGTTTGACGAGCAGTACTTC.

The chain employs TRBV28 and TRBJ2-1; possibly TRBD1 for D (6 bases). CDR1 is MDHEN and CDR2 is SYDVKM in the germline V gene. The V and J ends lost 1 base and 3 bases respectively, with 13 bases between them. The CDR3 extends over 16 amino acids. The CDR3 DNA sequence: TGTGCCAGCAGTTTATCCCCGACAGGCTACTACAATGAGCAGTTCTTC. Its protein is CASSLSPTGYYNEQFF.